This entry lists 18 T cell receptor beta chains sequenced from one sample in a study of early T cells in non-severe SARS-CoV-2 infection. TCRdb re-derived calls from the 5' RACE reads in MiXCR, one entry per CDR3 protein. The repertoire holds 85,000 to 100,000 distinct CDR3 sequences, with around 10% as singletons. Material for sequencing was whole blood. These receptors all come from an adult who was a healthcare worker with PCR-confirmed SARS-CoV-2 infection or an uninfected control (not recorded which).

The genes are TRBV7-9 and TRBJ1-1; D is unclear. The germline V and J ends were trimmed by 3 bases and 8 bases, with 10 bases remaining between them. This CDR3 contains 12 residues. In germline, CDR1 is SEHNR, CDR2 FQNEAQ (reference sequence). This chain's CDR3 is CASSFPRTEAFF. The CDR3 region has the DNA TGTGCCAGCAGCTTCCCTAGGACGGAAGCTTTCTTT.

The sample holds many counts of this clonotype. Mismatch with germline at one junction end may stem from a read error. The chain employs TRBV20-1 and TRBJ2-3, with a weak D call TRBD2 (5 bases). CDR1 is DFQATT, CDR2 SNEGSKA, per germline (reference sequence). The CDR3 runs 14 residues. Here the CDR3 DNA reads TGCAGTGCGAGAGGCGGGTTCAGAGCAGATACGCAGTATTTT. Amino acids: CSARGGFRADTQYF.

This clonotype has just a few counts. V and J are TRBV18 and TRBJ1-4; no firm D call. The CDR3 is made up of 15 amino acids. Germline CDR1 and CDR2: KGHSH and LQKENI. Deletions cut 6 bases from V and 4 bases from J, with 15 bases between. This CDR3 reads CASSKGPSDNEKLFF. The CDR3 nucleotides read TGTGCCAGCTCCAAAGGCCCCTCCGATAATGAAAAACTGTTTTTT.

This clonotype came up many times. The chain uses TRBV29-1 and TRBJ1-5; no definite D call. Germline values: CDR1 SQVTM, CDR2 ANQGSEA. The V and J ends lost 6 bases and 4 bases respectively, with 16 bases between them. The CDR3 extends over 14 amino acids. This chain's CDR3 is CSVKWAAENQPQHF. CDR3 in DNA: TGCAGCGTCAAGTGGGCAGCAGAAAATCAGCCCCAGCATTTT.

In this sample, this clonotype turned up many times. The chain uses TRBV7-3 and TRBJ2-2; 12 bases fit TRBD2. CDR1 is SGHTA, CDR2 FQGTGA, per germline. The CDR3 covers 17 residues. V lost 5 bases to trimming and J lost 4 bases; unmatched junction nucleotides: 8. The DNA for the CDR3 is TGTGCCAGCAGCCCGGTGCTAGCGGGAGGGCGCACCGGGGAGCTGTTTTTT. It yields the protein CASSPVLAGGRTGELFF.

This clonotype was recorded a few times. The chain is built from TRBV2 and TRBJ2-2; D uncertain. V was clipped by 11 bases and J by 2 bases, with 6 bases between them. The CDR3 runs to 11 residues. Germline lookup yields CDR1 SNHLY and CDR2 FYNNEI. Here the CDR3 DNA reads TGTGCCCGAAGTAACACCGGGGAGCTGTTTTTT. Amino acids: CARSNTGELFF.

This rearrangement joins TRBV3-1 to TRBJ2-7; possible D gene TRBD1, 5 bases. This CDR3 region has 12 residues. The V gene's germline CDR1 is LGHDT and CDR2 YNNKEL (reference sequence). Trimming cost V 6 bases and J 2 bases, with 8 bases left between them. The CDR3 region has the DNA TGTGCCAGCAGTCGACAGCCCTACGAGCAGTACTTC. Its translation is CASSRQPYEQYF.

V gene TRBV18 combines with J gene TRBJ2-6; D call uncertain. The CDR3 spans 14 residues. The germline V gene encodes CDR1 KGHSH and CDR2 LQKENI. V gave up 6 bases and J gave up 0 bases, with 6 bases separating them. CDR3 protein: CASSRDSGANVLTF. CDR3 in DNA: TGTGCCAGCTCTCGTGACTCTGGGGCCAACGTCCTGACTTTC. The whole variable domain, filled in from reference TRBV18 and TRBJ2-6, reads NAGVMQNPRHLVRRRGQEARLRCSPMKGHSHVYWYRQLPEEGLKFMVYLQKENIIDESGMPKERFSAEFPKEGPSILRIQQVVRGDSAAYFCASSRDSGANVLTFGAGSRLTVL.

This clonotype has a count of ten or more. CDR3 sequence (DNA): TGTGCCAGCAGCTGGTGGGACAGGGCCACAGATACGCAGTATTTT. Protein product: CASSWWDRATDTQYF. The chain carries TRBV7-9 and TRBJ2-3, with 9 bases identical to TRBD1. In germline, CDR1 is SEHNR, CDR2 FQNEAQ (reference sequence). V shed 4 bases, J shed 2 bases, and the junction held 4 bases outside the gene matches. The CDR3 contains 15 residues.

This clonotype has a handful of counts. This chain joins TRBV21-1 and TRBJ1-4; the D call of TRBD1 is as the table states it, not checked on the DNA. TRBV21-1 counts as a pseudogene. CDR3 length equals 12 residues. CDR3 in DNA: TGTGCCCGTTCCCAGGGTAACGAAAAACTGTTTTTT. Its translation: CARSQGNEKLFF.

The chain links TRBV7-6 to TRBJ1-3; no reliable D call. The CDR3 extends over 12 amino acids. Trimming stripped 1 base from V and 7 bases from J, with 5 bases between. The germline gives CDR1 SGHVS, CDR2 FNYEAQ. The CDR3 DNA follows: TGTGCCAGCAGCTTAGGCAGCAACACCATATATTTT. Its protein product is CASSLGSNTIYF.

This clonotype has a count of ten or more. The rearrangement links TRBV4-2 to TRBJ2-7, with 11 bases that match TRBD1. V was clipped by 1 base and J by 3 bases; unmatched bases: 5. The CDR3 consists of 16 residues. Germline CDR1 is LGHNA and CDR2 is YNFKEQ. CDR3 loop: CASSQVLGTGGYEQYF. The CDR3 DNA reads TGTGCCAGCAGCCAAGTGCTCGGGACAGGGGGCTACGAGCAGTACTTC.

This clonotype was picked up a small number of times. V and J are TRBV18 and TRBJ2-5; tentative D call: TRBD2 (5 bases). The CDR3 is 12 residues long. The V end lost 3 bases, the J end lost 7 bases, and 9 bases lay between the germline ends. The germline V gene has CDR1 KGHSH and CDR2 LQKENI. The CDR3 loop reads CASSPTEGTQYF. The DNA for the CDR3 is TGTGCCAGCTCACCTACAGAGGGGACCCAGTACTTC.

This clonotype has more than one count but fewer than ten. V usage is TRBV6-2 or TRBV6-3 and J usage is TRBJ2-3, with 7 bases matching TRBD2. The germline gives CDR1 MNHEY, CDR2 SVGEGT. CDR3 length: 16 residues. The V segment lost 2 bases and the J segment 2 bases; nucleotides outside the gene matches: 7. CDR3 region: CASSYASGEFTDTQYF. DNA for the CDR3: TGTGCCAGCAGTTACGCCAGCGGGGAATTCACAGATACGCAGTATTTT.

This clonotype has only a few counts. V and J are TRBV30 and TRBJ1-1, with D unresolved. The V gene's germline CDR1 is GTSNPN and CDR2 SVGIG (reference sequence). CDR3 length: 13 amino acids. V lost 0 bases and J lost 0, with 5 bases in between. In DNA form, the CDR3 reads TGTGCCTGGAGTGTACTCGTGAACACTGAAGCTTTCTTT. The encoded protein is CAWSVLVNTEAFF.

At least ten counts were recorded for this clonotype. The V call is TRBV28, the J call TRBJ1-4; no clear D. V was shortened by 5 bases and J by 8 bases, with 15 bases between the two germline ends. Germline CDR1 is MDHEN and CDR2 is SYDVKM. This CDR3 contains 14 residues. The CDR3 nucleotides are TGTGCCAGCAGTCAAGCATCCCGGCCGGAAAAACTGTTTTTT. It specifies CASSQASRPEKLFF.

The chain joins TRBV6-5 to TRBJ1-1; 7 bases align to TRBD1. J gave up 5 bases and V 0 bases, and 9 bases lay outside the gene matches. Germline-derived CDR1 and CDR2 are MNHEY and SVGAGI. The CDR3 is made up of 16 amino acids. The CDR3 spells CASSYSTGSGKTEAFF. CDR3 in DNA: TGTGCCAGCAGTTACTCGACAGGGAGCGGAAAGACTGAAGCTTTCTTT.

The chain is built from TRBV28 and TRBJ1-6; TRBD1 matches 8 bases. The CDR3 spans 12 residues. J gave up 9 bases and V 8 bases, and 3 bases lay outside the gene matches. Germline CDR1 reads MDHEN; CDR2 reads SYDVKM. DNA for the CDR3: TGTGCCAGCCACAGGGGGTCTTCACCCCTCCACTTT. It is translated as CASHRGSSPLHF.